The sequence of this TCR beta chain was determined in a study of cytomegalovirus exposure and HLA in healthy donors. Findings and limits, study-wide: In a later analysis, a missense DCLRE1C variant was linked to TCR beta V- and J-gene trimming.

Primers included in the PCR were 60 Vbeta and 13 Jbeta primers. Sequenced by immunoSEQ multiplex PCR; TCRdb stores in-frame clones only, minus some. The sample carries around 99,000 clones, around 77% recorded once. The CDR3 loop spans 13 amino acids. Between the trimmed V and J ends, which lost 8 bases and 6 bases, there was a span of 16 bases. Per the germline V gene, CDR1 is SEHNR and CDR2 is FQNEAQ (reference sequence). As regards this clone: Antigen: not known.

Sequencing input: PBMCs. The V gene is TRBV7-9, the J gene TRBJ1-1; no clear D gene. The clonotype was recovered from a man aged 35 to 55 in good health and CMV-seronegative. The CDR3 sequence is CASSRPSGAEAFF. CDR3 nucleotides: TGTGCCAGCTCACGTCCTAGTGGCGCTGAAGCTTTCTTT.